This entry features one T cell receptor beta chain sequence. Its antigen is unknown. V was clipped by 5 bases and J by 5 bases; unmatched bases: 19. Germline CDR1 and CDR2: SNHLY and FYNNEI. This CDR3 spans 18 amino acids. TCRdb used MiXCR to reprocess the RACE reads, holding one entry per CDR3 protein. The repertoire holds approximately 97,000 distinct CDR3 sequences, with around a quarter as singletons. This specimen comes from a study of human T cells and chemical hapten exposure. Study-level background: Reading of the patch tests, which applied 0.01% DPC to the upper back, occurred at 6 days. TCR yield per sample varied, mainly due to pooled library volumes. Study-wide results and limits: After DPC sensitization, TCRs above 1 in 1000 frequency showed no change.

Stated time point: patch test 3, about 24 weeks after DPC sensitization. Treatment described: therapeutic diphenylcyclopropenone sensitization with weekly scalp DPC. Non-pregnant alopecia patients aged 18 to 70, suitable for DPC therapy. The clonotype comes from a man aged 40-50 years with alopecia areata. Some clones in this sample may be carry-over from other donors' samples. The source material was whole blood, sampled in connection with sensitization to the hapten diphenylcyclopropenone (DPC). The chain couples TRBV2 to TRBJ2-7; 9 positions agree with TRBD2. DNA for the CDR3: TGTGCCAGCAGTCCCCAGAGAGCGACTAGCGGCAGTATCGACGAGCAGTACTTC. Translated, it gives CASSPQRATSGSIDEQYF. The variable domain in full, completed from reference TRBV2 and TRBJ2-7, reads EPEVTQTPSHQVTQMGQEVILRCVPISNHLYFYWYRQILGQKVEFLVSFYNNEISEKSEIFDDQFSVERPDGSNFTLKIRSTKLEDSAMYFCASSPQRATSGSIDEQYFGPGTRLTVT.